This T cell receptor (beta chain) was recorded in a study of OX40 agonist ivuxolimab in advanced cancers. Trimming left V 0 bases short and J 3 bases short, with 10 bases between. CDR3 length: 14 residues. CDR1 is SGHRS and CDR2 is YFSETQ in the germline V gene. The repertoire was sequenced with immunoSEQ multiplex PCR; TCRdb's copy has only in-frame clones and lacks some. The sample consists of roughly 20,000 clones, under 90% of them appearing once. This material consisted of CD4+ or CD8+ T cells sorted from blood, taken in a trial of the OX40 agonist ivuxolimab. The rearrangement uses TRBV5-1 and TRBJ2-7; D may be TRBD2 (5 bases). The sequence was obtained from an adult with an advanced solid tumor such as melanoma, head and neck, liver or kidney cancer. In DNA, the CDR3 is TGCGCCAGCAGCTTGGGGTCTAGCTTCTACGAGCAGTACTTC. Protein: CASSLGSSFYEQYF.